These T cell receptor beta chains were read from a single sample in a study of shared clonotypes between healthy human individuals. Here immunoSEQ multiplex PCR was the method, and the copy in TCRdb shows in-frame clones only, minus some. The table shows a few million clones, with 93% occurring only once. The sequencing input was naive CD4+ T cells from PBMCs. Source of these receptors: a man aged 18 to 30 in good health. Some clones in this sample may be carry-over from other donors' samples. Both conserved end residues are part of each CDR3. Each record gives: J gene, D gene, CDR3 length, V gene, clone size, CDR3 DNA, CDR3 protein. A D gene is named only where the DNA matches it firmly. Clone size is shown for a subset of rows, as once, few, many or a class of expanded clone.

TRBJ1-1 NA 13 TRBV19 NA TGTGCCAGTAGTAATTTAGGGTACACTGAAGCTTTCTTT CASSNLGYTEAFF
TRBJ2-1 NA 12 TRBV5-1 NA TGCGCCAGCAGCTTGGGGACTACAGAGCAGTTCTTC CASSLGTTEQFF
TRBJ1-4 NA 14 TRBV7-2 once TGTGCCAGCAGCTTTGACAGGTGGGATGAAAAACTGTTTTTT CASSFDRWDEKLFF
TRBJ1-2 NA 16 TRBV25-1 NA TGTGCCAGCAGTGAAGCGGGCAGGGGAGCTAACTATGGCTACACCTTC CASSEAGRGANYGYTF
TRBJ2-5 TRBD1 15 TRBV28 once TGTGCCAGCAGGTCTCCGGGACAGGGAGGGGGGACCCAGTACTTC CASRSPGQGGGTQYF
TRBJ2-5 NA 14 TRBV10-3 NA TGTGCCATCAAGAAGGACAGTTACCAAGAGACCCAGTACTTC CAIKKDSYQETQYF
TRBJ1-4 NA 13 TRBV6-1 NA TGTGCCAGCTCCCGAGACGGGAATGAAAAACTGTTTTTT CASSRDGNEKLFF
TRBJ1-2 NA 14 TRBV6-1 NA TGTGCCAGCAGGAAGGGGGGAACTTACTATGGCTACACCTTC CASRKGGTYYGYTF
TRBJ1-1 NA 14 TRBV7-2 NA TGTGCCAGCAGCTTACTTCCTGGACAGATAGAAGCTTTCTTT CASSLLPGQIEAFF
TRBJ2-3 TRBD2 15 TRBV7-2 NA TGTGCCAGCAGCCCCCAGGGACTAGTTGCAGATACGCAGTATTTT CASSPQGLVADTQYF
TRBJ2-2 NA 15 TRBV7-9 once TGTGCCAGCAGCCTCGTTGACGGGGTGTTTGGGGAGCTGTTTTTT CASSLVDGVFGELFF
TRBJ1-3 TRBD1 14 TRBV28 NA TGTGCCTGCACAGGGGCTAACTCTGGAAACACCATATATTTT CACTGANSGNTIYF
TRBJ2-3 TRBD1 16 TRBV18 NA TGTGCCAGCTCACCGAAACCAGGGGGCAGGACAGATACGCAGTATTTT CASSPKPGGRTDTQYF
TRBJ2-1 TRBD2 13 TRBV28 NA TGTGCCAGCAGGGCTAGCGGGACGCCTGAGCAGTTCTTC CASRASGTPEQFF
TRBJ1-3 NA 13 TRBV25-1 NA TGTGCCAGCAGTGAATCTGTAGGGAACACCATATATTTT CASSESVGNTIYF
TRBJ2-7 TRBD2 15 TRBV5-4 NA TGTGCCAGCAGCTTGACTAGCGGGAGCTCCTACGAGCAGTACTTC CASSLTSGSSYEQYF
TRBJ1-1 NA 14 TRBV18 NA TGTGCCAGCTCCATGAGTACACAGAACACTGAAGCTTTCTTT CASSMSTQNTEAFF
TRBJ2-1 TRBD2 13 TRBV7-8 NA TGTGCCAGCAGCCTGGAGGGGACTATTGAGCAGTTCTTC CASSLEGTIEQFF
TRBJ2-5 TRBD2 17 TRBV5-5 NA TGTGCCAGCAGCCACGGTGCCTTAGCGGGAGGAGGAGAGACCCAGTACTTC CASSHGALAGGGETQYF
TRBJ1-5 NA 12 TRBV6-6 NA TGTGCCAGCAGTTTCCTGGGTCAGCCCCAGCATTTT CASSFLGQPQHF
TRBJ1-6 TRBD1 14 TRBV4-1 NA TGCGCCAGCAGCCAGGGACAGTATAATTCACCCCTCCACTTT CASSQGQYNSPLHF
TRBJ1-3 NA 17 TRBV4-1 NA TGCGCCAGCAGCCAAGATCGTTCCCAGACCTCTGGAAACACCATATATTTT CASSQDRSQTSGNTIYF
TRBJ2-5 TRBD2 16 TRBV7-9 NA TGTGCCAGCAGCCCCGGGCTAAGCGGGAGTTGGGAGACCCAGTACTTC CASSPGLSGSWETQYF
TRBJ1-2 NA 16 TRBV18 NA TGTGCCAGCTCACCGTTACAAATTCCAGATAACTATGGCTACACCTTC CASSPLQIPDNYGYTF
TRBJ2-5 NA 15 TRBV9 once TGTGCCAGCAGCGTAGTCCCCAGGGCAGAAGAGACCCAGTACTTC CASSVVPRAEETQYF
TRBJ2-5 NA 15 TRBV5-1 NA TGCGCCAGCAGCTTGGCTTCCGGGGGCGGGGAGACCCAGTACTTC CASSLASGGGETQYF
TRBJ1-5 NA 15 TRBV27 NA TGTGCCAGCTTTCAGGGACCATATAGCAATCAGCCCCAGCATTTT CASFQGPYSNQPQHF
TRBJ2-5 NA 15 TRBV7-3 NA TGTGCCAGCAGCTTGGGCACCGGGCCGCAAGAGACCCAGTACTTC CASSLGTGPQETQYF
TRBJ2-2 NA 14 TRBV19 NA TGTGCCAGTAGTATAGATATCTTGGCCGGGGAGCTGTTTTTT CASSIDILAGELFF
TRBJ2-5 NA 12 TRBV7-3 NA TGTGCCAGCAGCCACCCTGGGGAGACCCAGTACTTC CASSHPGETQYF
TRBJ2-7 TRBD2 14 TRBV7-9 NA TGTGCCAGCAGCGGGGGGGGAAACCTCTACGAGCAGTACTTC CASSGGGNLYEQYF
TRBJ2-2 NA 15 TRBV9 NA TGTGCCAGCAGCGTAGTAGGGTCGAACACCGGGGAGCTGTTTTTT CASSVVGSNTGELFF
TRBJ1-1 TRBD1 17 TRBV23-1 NA TGCGCCAGCAGTCAATCGGTTCCAGGGGGATGGAACACTGAAGCTTTCTTT CASSQSVPGGWNTEAFF
TRBJ1-6 NA 16 TRBV25-1 NA TGTGCCAGCAGTGCGAGCGGGAGCTCCTATAATTCACCCCTCCACTTT CASSASGSSYNSPLHF
TRBJ1-1 NA 13 TRBV28 NA TGTGCCAGCAGTTTACCGACTCAGATGAGCGCTTTCTTT CASSLPTQMSAFF
TRBJ2-7 NA 13 TRBV28 NA TGTGCCAGCAACTACCAACCTCTCTACGAGCAGTACTTC CASNYQPLYEQYF
TRBJ2-7 NA 13 TRBV19 NA TGTGCCAGTAGCCCCTCTACTGGCCGGGGACGGTACTTC CASSPSTGRGRYF
TRBJ2-7 NA 16 TRBV4-3 once TGCGCCAGCAGCCAATCGATCTCGGTGGGATTCCACGAGCAGTACTTC CASSQSISVGFHEQYF
TRBJ2-3 TRBD2 17 TRBV28 NA TGTGCCAGCAGTTCCCGTCGAGGCGGGAGGGACGCAGATACGCAGTATTTT CASSSRRGGRDADTQYF
TRBJ1-4 NA 19 TRBV12-2 NA TGTGCAAGTCGCTCATCAACCCAAGTGCGGCGAGCAACTAATGAAAAACTGTTTTTT CASRSSTQVRRATNEKLFF
TRBJ2-2 NA 13 TRBV28 NA TGTGCCAGCAGTTCCTCAGGTTACAGGGAGCTGTTTTTT CASSSSGYRELFF
TRBJ2-3 NA 14 TRBV29-1 once TGCAGCGTTGCCCCGGACTATAAGCCAGATACGCAGTATTTT CSVAPDYKPDTQYF
TRBJ2-1 TRBD1 16 TRBV10-1 NA TGCGCCAGCAGTGTGGCTACCAGGGGGCTCCACAATGAGCAGTTCTTC CASSVATRGLHNEQFF
TRBJ2-1 NA 13 TRBV5-4 NA TGTGCCAGCAGCTCTTATTACTACAATGAGCAGTTCTTC CASSSYYYNEQFF
TRBJ2-5 NA 13 TRBV19 NA TGTGCCAGTAGTTCTATAGGGCGGGAGACCCAGTACTTC CASSSIGRETQYF
TRBJ2-3 TRBD2 18 TRBV7-6 NA TGTGCCAGCAGCCCCCTGAAGTTGCCGGGACTAGGTGTCGATACGCAGTATTTT CASSPLKLPGLGVDTQYF
TRBJ1-1 TRBD1 12 TRBV30 NA TGTGCCTGGGGGGACAGGAACACTGAAGCTTTCTTT CAWGDRNTEAFF
TRBJ1-2 TRBD1 15 TRBV4-3 NA TGCGCCAGCAGCCCCGCTGGACAGGGAAACGGAGGCTACACCTTC CASSPAGQGNGGYTF
TRBJ2-1 NA 14 TRBV5-1 NA TGCGCCAGCAGCTTGGGAGGGCACCGCAGTGAGCAGTTCTTC CASSLGGHRSEQFF
TRBJ1-2 NA 14 TRBV18 NA TGTGCCAGCTCACCTTCCCGAACAGGGATGTCTGGCACCTTC CASSPSRTGMSGTF
TRBJ1-2 NA 14 TRBV29-1 NA TGCAGCGTTGACCGCAGGTGGGGGGGCTATGGCTACACCTTC CSVDRRWGGYGYTF
TRBJ2-7 NA 15 TRBV19 NA TGTGCCAGTATTCCCATGGGGGAGCGGTCCTACGAGCAGTACTTC CASIPMGERSYEQYF
TRBJ2-1 TRBD2 16 TRBV9 NA TGTGCCAGCAGCCCCCGGACTAGCGGGAATTTTGGCGAGCAGTTCTTC CASSPRTSGNFGEQFF
TRBJ2-3 NA 14 TRBV18 NA TGTGCCAGCTCACGTACGACTAGCACAGATACGCAGTATTTT CASSRTTSTDTQYF
TRBJ2-7 TRBD2 16 TRBV15 NA TGTGCCACCAGCGGAGGTGTTACTAGCGGGAGTAACGAGCAGTACTTC CATSGGVTSGSNEQYF
TRBJ1-2 NA 14 TRBV2 NA TGTGCCAGCAGTGAGGAAAAAGTGAGCTATGGCTACACCTTC CASSEEKVSYGYTF
TRBJ2-5 NA 17 TRBV7-9 NA TGTGCCAGCAGCTCATGGGGACGGCGGAGGGCAGAAGAGACCCAGTACTTC CASSSWGRRRAEETQYF
TRBJ1-4 NA 14 TRBV30 NA TGTGCCTGGAATTTGGGGGTCTATAATGAAAAACTGTTTTTT CAWNLGVYNEKLFF
TRBJ1-2 TRBD1 14 TRBV5-6 NA TGTGCCAGCAGCTTGGAACAGGGGGTATCTGGCTACACCTTC CASSLEQGVSGYTF
TRBJ2-1 TRBD2 16 TRBV10-3 once TGTGCCATCAGCCCGGGACTAGCGGGAGGGTCCAATGAGCAGTTCTTC CAISPGLAGGSNEQFF